The present TCR beta chain was sequenced within a study of cytomegalovirus exposure and HLA in healthy donors. Overall study context: A subsequent analysis reported that the 95 to 150 validation repertoires were produced on the same platform that had also been used for the 600 to 800 first-cohort repertoires. Broader study findings: The study designated 150 to 200 TCR beta chains cytomegalovirus-associated. Rarity held for most TCR sequences, but there were some public TCRs that occurred in many donors. In vitro checks showed that a few CMV-associated chains really do target CMV antigens.

Libraries were prepared by immunoSEQ multiplex PCR; TCRdb keeps only in-frame clonotypes and omits some of them. The table lists 250,000 to 350,000 clones, roughly 90% of them singletons. Worth noting for this clone: Its target is unknown. Other DNA variants within this sample encode the same CDR3.

This sequence was found in a woman younger than 30 in good health and CMV-seronegative. Sequencing input: PBMCs.

CDR3 amino acids: CSAGLQNTEAFF. DNA for the CDR3: TGCAGCGCCGGACTGCAGAACACTGAAGCTTTCTTT. The gene calls are TRBV29-1 and TRBJ1-1; D gene ambiguous. V gave up 7 bases and J gave up 1 base, with 10 bases separating them. The length of the CDR3 is 12 residues. The V gene's germline CDR1 is SQVTM and CDR2 ANQGSEA. The whole variable domain, remainder taken from reference TRBV29-1 and TRBJ1-1, is SAVISQKPSRDICQRGTSLTIQCQVDSQVTMMFWYRQQPGQSLTLIATANQGSEATYESGFVIDKFPISRPNLTFSTLTVSNMSPEDSSIYLCSAGLQNTEAFFGQGTRLTVV.